This TCR beta chain was retrieved from a study of T cell changes during pregnancy in multiple sclerosis. This clone was counted a single time. Here immunoSEQ multiplex PCR was the method, and the copy in TCRdb shows in-frame clones only, minus some. Here the sample spans roughly 40,000 clones, under 95% being singletons. The germline gives CDR1 SNHLY, CDR2 FYNNEI. The CDR3 contains 16 residues. J was trimmed by 6 bases and V by 8 bases; bases with no gene match: 14. Sequences were derived from CD8+ T cells from peripheral blood mononuclear cells, sampled in the first trimester of pregnancy. The TCR was taken from a female donor with multiple sclerosis, enrolled in a pregnancy study. This chain connects TRBV2 to TRBJ2-3, with TRBD2 matching over 10 bases. The CDR3 region has the DNA TGTGCCAGCCAAGATGGACTAGCGGACATATCGGATACGCAGTATTTT. Its protein product is CASQDGLADISDTQYF.